This T cell receptor beta chain is drawn from a study of blood T cell repertoires in COVID-19. On the study more broadly: Donors in Cohort 3 counted as recovered after two negative PCRs, clearance, or symptom resolution.

The table came from immunoSEQ multiplex PCR; TCRdb's copy has only in-frame clones and leaves some out. The data contain a few hundred thousand clones, 87% of them singletons. Germline V gene lookup returns CDR1 WNHNN and CDR2 SYGVQD (reference sequence). V dropped 0 bases and J dropped 1; count of bases not matched to a gene: 2. CDR3 length: 16 amino acids. The sequence came from a man aged 35-49 years in a cohort exposed to, infected with or recovered from COVID-19 (not recorded which). The sequenced material came from PBMCs or T cells enriched from blood (not recorded which). The chain combines TRBV10-1 with TRBJ2-2; 7 bases are shared with TRBD1. In nucleotides, the CDR3 is TGCGCCAGCAGTGAGTCACGACAGGGGAACACCGGGGAGCTGTTTTTT. Translation gives CASSESRQGNTGELFF.